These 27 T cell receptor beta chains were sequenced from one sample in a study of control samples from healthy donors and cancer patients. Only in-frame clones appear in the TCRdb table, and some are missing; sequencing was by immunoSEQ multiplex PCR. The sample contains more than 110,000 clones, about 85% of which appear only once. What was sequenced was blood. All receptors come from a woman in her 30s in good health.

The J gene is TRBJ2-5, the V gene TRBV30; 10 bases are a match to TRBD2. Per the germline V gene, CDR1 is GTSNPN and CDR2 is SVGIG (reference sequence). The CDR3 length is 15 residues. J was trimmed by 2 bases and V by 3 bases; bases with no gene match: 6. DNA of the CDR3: TGTGCCTGGAGCGCGGGACTAGCGAGACAAGAGACCCAGTACTTC. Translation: CAWSAGLARQETQYF. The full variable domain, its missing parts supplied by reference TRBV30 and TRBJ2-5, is SQTIHQWPATLVQPVGSPLSLECTVEGTSNPNLYWYRQAAGRGLQLLFYSVGIGQISSEVPQNLSASRPQDRQFILSSKKLLLSDSGFYLCAWSAGLARQETQYFGPGTRLLVL.

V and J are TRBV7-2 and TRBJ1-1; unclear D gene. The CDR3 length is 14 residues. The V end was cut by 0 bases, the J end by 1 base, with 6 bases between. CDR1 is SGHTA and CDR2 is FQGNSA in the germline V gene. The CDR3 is CASSLARGNTEAFF. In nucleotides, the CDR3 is TGTGCCAGCAGCTTAGCTCGGGGGAACACTGAAGCTTTCTTT.

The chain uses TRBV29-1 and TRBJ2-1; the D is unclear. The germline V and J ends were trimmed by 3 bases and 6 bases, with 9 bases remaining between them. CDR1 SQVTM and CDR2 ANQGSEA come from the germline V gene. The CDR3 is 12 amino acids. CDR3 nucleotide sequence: TGCAGCGTTGATGGTAGCCGCAATGAGCAGTTCTTC. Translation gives CSVDGSRNEQFF.

CDR3 residues: CASSINRDSNQPQHF. The DNA for the CDR3 is TGTGCCAGTAGTATTAACAGGGATAGCAATCAGCCCCAGCATTTT. The gene calls are TRBV19 and TRBJ1-5; TRBD1 might be the D (6 bases). CDR3 length: 15 amino acids. V was pared by 3 bases and J by 0 bases, with 9 bases between. The germline V gene encodes CDR1 LNHDA and CDR2 SQIVND (reference sequence).

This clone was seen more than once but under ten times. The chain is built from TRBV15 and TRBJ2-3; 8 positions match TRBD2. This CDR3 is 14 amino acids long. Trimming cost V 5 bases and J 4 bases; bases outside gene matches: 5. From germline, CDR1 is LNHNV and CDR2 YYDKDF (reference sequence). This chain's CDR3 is CATSGGLAADTQYF. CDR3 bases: TGTGCCACCAGCGGCGGACTAGCCGCAGATACGCAGTATTTT.

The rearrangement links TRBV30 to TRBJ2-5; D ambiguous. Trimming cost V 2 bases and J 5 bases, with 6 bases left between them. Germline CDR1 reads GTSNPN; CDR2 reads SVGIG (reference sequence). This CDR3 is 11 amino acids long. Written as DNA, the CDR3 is TGTGCCTGGAGTCCCTCGGAGACCCAGTACTTC. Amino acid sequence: CAWSPSETQYF.

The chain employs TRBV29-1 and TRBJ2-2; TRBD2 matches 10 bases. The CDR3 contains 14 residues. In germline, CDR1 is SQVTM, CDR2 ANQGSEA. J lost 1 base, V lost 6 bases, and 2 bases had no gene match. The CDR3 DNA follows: TGCAGCGTCTTAGCGGGGGGGAACACCGGGGAGCTGTTTTTT. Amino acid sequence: CSVLAGGNTGELFF.

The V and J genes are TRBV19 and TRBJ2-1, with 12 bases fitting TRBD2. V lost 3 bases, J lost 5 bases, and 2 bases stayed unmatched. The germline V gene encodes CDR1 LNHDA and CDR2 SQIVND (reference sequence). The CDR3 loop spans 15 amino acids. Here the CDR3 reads CASSMWTSGDNEQFF. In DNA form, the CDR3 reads TGTGCCAGTAGTATGTGGACTAGCGGGGACAATGAGCAGTTCTTC.

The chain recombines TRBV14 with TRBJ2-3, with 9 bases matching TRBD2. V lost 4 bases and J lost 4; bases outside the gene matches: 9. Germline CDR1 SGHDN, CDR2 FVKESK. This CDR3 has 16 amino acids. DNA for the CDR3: TGTGCCAGCAGCCCTTTAGCGGGAGCGTCAGCAGATACGCAGTATTTT. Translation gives CASSPLAGASADTQYF.

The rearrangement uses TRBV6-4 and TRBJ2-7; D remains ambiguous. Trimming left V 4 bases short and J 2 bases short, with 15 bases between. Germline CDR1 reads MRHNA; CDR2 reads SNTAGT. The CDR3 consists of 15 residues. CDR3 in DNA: TGTGCCAGCAGTGGCTTATTACGGCCAGCCTACGAGCAGTACTTC. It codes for CASSGLLRPAYEQYF.

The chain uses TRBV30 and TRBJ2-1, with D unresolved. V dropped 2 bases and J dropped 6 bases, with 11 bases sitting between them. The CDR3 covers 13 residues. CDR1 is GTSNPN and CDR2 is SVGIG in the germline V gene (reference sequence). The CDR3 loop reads CAWSLSWGNEQFF. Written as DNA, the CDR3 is TGTGCCTGGAGTTTGTCGTGGGGCAATGAGCAGTTCTTC.

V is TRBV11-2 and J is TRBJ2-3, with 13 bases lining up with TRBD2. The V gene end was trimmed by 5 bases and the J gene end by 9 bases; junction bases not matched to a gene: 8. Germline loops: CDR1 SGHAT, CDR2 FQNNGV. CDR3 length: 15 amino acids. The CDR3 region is CASSLGLAGVGTQYF. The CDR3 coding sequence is TGTGCCAGCAGCCTAGGACTAGCGGGAGTGGGAACGCAGTATTTT.

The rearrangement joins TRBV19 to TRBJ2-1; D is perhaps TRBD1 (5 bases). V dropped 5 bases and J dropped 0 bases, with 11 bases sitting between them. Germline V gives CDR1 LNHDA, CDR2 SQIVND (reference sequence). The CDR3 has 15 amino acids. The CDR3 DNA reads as TGTGCCAGTAGTGAGGACAAGAGCTCCTACAATGAGCAGTTCTTC. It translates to CASSEDKSSYNEQFF.

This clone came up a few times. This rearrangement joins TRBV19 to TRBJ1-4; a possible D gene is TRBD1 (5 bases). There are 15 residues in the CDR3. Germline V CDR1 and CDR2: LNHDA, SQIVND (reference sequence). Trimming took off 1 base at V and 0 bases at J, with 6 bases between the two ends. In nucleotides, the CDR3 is TGTGCCAGTAGTATAGGAGGGGCAACTAATGAAAAACTGTTTTTT. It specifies CASSIGGATNEKLFF.

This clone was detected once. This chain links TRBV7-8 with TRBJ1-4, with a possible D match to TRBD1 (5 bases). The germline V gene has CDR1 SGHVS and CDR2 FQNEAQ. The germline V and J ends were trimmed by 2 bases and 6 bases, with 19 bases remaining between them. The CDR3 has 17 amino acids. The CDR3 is CASSLNHLGGTDEKLFF. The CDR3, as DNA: TGTGCCAGCAGCTTAAACCACTTGGGGGGGACGGATGAAAAACTGTTTTTT.

The CDR3 DNA follows: TGTGCCACCAGCGGAATCAATCAGCCCCAGCATTTT. Its protein is CATSGINQPQHF. The chain employs TRBV24-1 and TRBJ1-5; D is uncertain. Trimming pared 7 bases from V and 3 bases from J, leaving 6 bases between. The CDR3 extends over 12 amino acids. From germline, CDR1 is KGHDR and CDR2 SFDVKD.

As DNA, the CDR3 is TGTGCCACCCTATCGCCCAGGGGGCCTGGGGCCAACGTCCTGACTTTC. Amino acids: CATLSPRGPGANVLTF. The V and J genes are TRBV28 and TRBJ2-6; 8 bases are shared with TRBD1. CDR3 length equals 16 residues. The V gene's germline CDR1 is MDHEN and CDR2 SYDVKM. Germline trimming cut 10 bases from V and 2 bases from J; bases unmatched to any gene: 10.

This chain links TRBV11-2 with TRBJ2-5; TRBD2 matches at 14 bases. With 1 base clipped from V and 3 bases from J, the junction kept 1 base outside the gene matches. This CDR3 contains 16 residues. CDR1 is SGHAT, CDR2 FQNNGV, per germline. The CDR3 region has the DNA TGTGCCAGCAGCTTAGGGGGACTAGCGGGAGAAGAGACCCAGTACTTC. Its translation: CASSLGGLAGEETQYF. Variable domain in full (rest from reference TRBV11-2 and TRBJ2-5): EAGVAQSPRYKIIEKRQSVAFWCNPISGHATLYWYQQILGQGPKLLIQFQNNGVVDDSQLPKDRFSAERLKGVDSTLKIQPAKLEDSAVYLCASSLGGLAGEETQYFGPGTRLLVL.

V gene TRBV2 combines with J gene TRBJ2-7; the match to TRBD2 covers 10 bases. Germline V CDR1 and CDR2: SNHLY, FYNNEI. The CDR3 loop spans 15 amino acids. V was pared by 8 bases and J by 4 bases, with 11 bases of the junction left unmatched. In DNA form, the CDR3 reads TGTGCCAGCCGCCGGGAGCGGGAGGGCCGGTACGAGCAGTACTTC. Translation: CASRREREGRYEQYF.

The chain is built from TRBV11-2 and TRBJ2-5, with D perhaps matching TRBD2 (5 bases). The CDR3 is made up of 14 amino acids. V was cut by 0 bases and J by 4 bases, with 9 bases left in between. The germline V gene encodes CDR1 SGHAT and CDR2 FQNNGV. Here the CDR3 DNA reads TGTGCCAGCAGCTTAGATCCCGGGGTAGAGACCCAGTACTTC. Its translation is CASSLDPGVETQYF. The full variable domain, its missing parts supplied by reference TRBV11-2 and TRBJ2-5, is EAGVAQSPRYKIIEKRQSVAFWCNPISGHATLYWYQQILGQGPKLLIQFQNNGVVDDSQLPKDRFSAERLKGVDSTLKIQPAKLEDSAVYLCASSLDPGVETQYFGPGTRLLVL.

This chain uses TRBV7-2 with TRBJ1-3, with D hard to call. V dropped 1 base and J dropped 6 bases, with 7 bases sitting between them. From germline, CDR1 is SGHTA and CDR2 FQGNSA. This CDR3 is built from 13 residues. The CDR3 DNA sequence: TGTGCCAGCAGCTTAGTTGTGGAAAACACCATATATTTT. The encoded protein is CASSLVVENTIYF.

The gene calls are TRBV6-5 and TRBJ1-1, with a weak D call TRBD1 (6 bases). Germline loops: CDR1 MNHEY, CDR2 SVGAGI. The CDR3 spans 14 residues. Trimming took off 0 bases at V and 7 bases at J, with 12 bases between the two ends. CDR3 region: CASSYSNRVGEAFF. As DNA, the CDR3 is TGTGCCAGCAGTTACTCGAACAGGGTCGGTGAAGCTTTCTTT.

The CDR3 region is CASSPSGTLNTGELFF. CDR3 coding DNA: TGTGCCAGTTCTCCCTCCGGGACTTTGAACACCGGGGAGCTGTTTTTT. The genes are TRBV18 and TRBJ2-2, with D possibly matching TRBD2 (6 bases). The CDR3 is 16 amino acids. Germline loops: CDR1 KGHSH, CDR2 LQKENI. V was pared by 9 bases and J by 1 base, with 18 bases between.

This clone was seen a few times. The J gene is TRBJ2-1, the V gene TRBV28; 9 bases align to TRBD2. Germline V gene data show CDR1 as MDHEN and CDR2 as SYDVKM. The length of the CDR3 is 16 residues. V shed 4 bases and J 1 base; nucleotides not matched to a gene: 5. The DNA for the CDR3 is TGTGCCAGCAGTTACCGGACTAGCGCATCCTACAATGAGCAGTTCTTC. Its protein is CASSYRTSASYNEQFF.

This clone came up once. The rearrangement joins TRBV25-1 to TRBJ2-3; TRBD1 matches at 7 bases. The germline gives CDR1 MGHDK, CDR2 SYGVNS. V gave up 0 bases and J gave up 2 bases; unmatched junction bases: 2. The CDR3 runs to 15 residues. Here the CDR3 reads CASSEYTGDTDTQYF. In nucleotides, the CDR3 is TGTGCCAGCAGTGAATATACAGGGGACACAGATACGCAGTATTTT.

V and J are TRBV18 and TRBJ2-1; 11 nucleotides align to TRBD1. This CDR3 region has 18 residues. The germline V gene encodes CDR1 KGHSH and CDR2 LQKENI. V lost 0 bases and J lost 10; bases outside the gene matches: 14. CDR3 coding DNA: TGTGCCAGCTCACCACCGAAACATCCCGGGACAGGGGGGTCAGAGCAGTTCTTC. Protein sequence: CASSPPKHPGTGGSEQFF.

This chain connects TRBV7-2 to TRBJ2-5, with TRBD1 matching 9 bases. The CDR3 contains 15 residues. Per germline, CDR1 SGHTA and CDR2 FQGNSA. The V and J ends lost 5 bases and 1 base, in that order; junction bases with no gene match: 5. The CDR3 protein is CASSRGQGLQETQYF. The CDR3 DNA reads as TGTGCCAGCAGCCGGGGACAGGGCCTCCAAGAGACCCAGTACTTC.